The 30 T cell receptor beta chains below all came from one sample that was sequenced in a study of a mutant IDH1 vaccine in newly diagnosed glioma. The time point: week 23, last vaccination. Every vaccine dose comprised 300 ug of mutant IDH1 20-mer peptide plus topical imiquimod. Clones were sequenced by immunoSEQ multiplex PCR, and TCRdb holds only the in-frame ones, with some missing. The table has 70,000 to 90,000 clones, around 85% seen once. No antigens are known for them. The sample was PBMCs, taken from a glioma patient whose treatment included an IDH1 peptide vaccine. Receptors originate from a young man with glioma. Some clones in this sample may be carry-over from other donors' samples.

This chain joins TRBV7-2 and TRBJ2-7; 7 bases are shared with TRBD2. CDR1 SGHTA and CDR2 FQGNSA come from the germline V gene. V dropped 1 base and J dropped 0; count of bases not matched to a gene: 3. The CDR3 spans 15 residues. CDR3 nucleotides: TGTGCCAGCAGCTTAGTAGCGGGTAGCTCCTACGAGCAGTACTTC. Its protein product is CASSLVAGSSYEQYF.

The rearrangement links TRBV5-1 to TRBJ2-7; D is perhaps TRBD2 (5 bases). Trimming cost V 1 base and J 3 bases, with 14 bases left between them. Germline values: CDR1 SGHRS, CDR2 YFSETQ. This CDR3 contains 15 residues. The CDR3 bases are TGCGCCAGCAGCTTGTTCGTGGAGCGGAACTACGAGCAGTACTTC. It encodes CASSLFVERNYEQYF.

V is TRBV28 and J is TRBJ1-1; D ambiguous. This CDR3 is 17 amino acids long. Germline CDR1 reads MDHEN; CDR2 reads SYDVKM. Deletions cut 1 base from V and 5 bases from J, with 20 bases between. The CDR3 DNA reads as TGTGCCAGCAGTTTATTCGATCTCACCAAAGCCCCAACTGAAGCTTTCTTT. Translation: CASSLFDLTKAPTEAFF.

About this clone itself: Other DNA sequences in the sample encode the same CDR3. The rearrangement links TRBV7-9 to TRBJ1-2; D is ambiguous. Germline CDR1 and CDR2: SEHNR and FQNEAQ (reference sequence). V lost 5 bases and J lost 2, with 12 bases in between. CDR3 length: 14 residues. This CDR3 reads CASSRSLGNYGYTF. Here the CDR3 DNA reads TGTGCCAGCAGCCGCTCCTTGGGAAACTATGGCTACACCTTC.

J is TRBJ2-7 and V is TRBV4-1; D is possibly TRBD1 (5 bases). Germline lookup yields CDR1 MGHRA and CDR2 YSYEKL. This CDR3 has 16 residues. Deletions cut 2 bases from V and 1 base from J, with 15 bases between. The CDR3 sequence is CASSQRGDGSSYEQYF. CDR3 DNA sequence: TGCGCCAGCAGCCAAAGGGGCGATGGGTCTTCCTACGAGCAGTACTTC.

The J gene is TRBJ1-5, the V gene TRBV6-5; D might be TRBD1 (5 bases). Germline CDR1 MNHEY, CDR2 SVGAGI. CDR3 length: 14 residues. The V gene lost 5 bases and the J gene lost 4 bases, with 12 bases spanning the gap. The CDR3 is CASSRRQLNQPQHF. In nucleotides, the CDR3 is TGTGCCAGCAGTCGTAGACAGCTAAATCAGCCCCAGCATTTT.

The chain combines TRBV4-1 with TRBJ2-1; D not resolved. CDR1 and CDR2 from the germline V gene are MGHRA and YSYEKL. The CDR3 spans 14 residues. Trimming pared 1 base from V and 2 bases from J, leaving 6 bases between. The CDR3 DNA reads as TGCGCCAGCAGCCAAGTTCCAACCTACAATGAGCAGTTCTTC. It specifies CASSQVPTYNEQFF.

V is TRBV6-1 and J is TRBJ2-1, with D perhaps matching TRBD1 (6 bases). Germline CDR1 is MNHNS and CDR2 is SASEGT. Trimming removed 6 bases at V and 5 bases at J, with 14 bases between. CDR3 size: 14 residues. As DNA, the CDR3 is TGTGCCAGCAGGCGGTGGGACAAAGACAATGAGCAGTTCTTC. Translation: CASRRWDKDNEQFF.

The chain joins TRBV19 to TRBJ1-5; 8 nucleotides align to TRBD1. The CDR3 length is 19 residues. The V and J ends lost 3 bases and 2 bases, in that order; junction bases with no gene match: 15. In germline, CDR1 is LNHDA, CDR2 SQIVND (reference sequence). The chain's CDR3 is CASSMGWDRKTVGNQPQHF. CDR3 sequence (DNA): TGTGCCAGTAGTATGGGGTGGGACAGGAAAACGGTGGGCAATCAGCCCCAGCATTTT.

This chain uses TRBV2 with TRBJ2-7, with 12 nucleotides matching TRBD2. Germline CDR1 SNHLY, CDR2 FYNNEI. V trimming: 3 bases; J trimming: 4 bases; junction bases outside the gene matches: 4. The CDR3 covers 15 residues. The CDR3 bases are TGTGCCAGCAGTGAGAGAACTAGCGGGGGGTACGAGCAGTACTTC. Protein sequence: CASSERTSGGYEQYF.

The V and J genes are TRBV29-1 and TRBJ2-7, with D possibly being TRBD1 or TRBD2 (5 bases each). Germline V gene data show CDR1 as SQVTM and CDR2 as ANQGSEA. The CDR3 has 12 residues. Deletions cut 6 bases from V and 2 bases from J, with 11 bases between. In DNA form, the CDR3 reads TGCAGCGTGGAAAGGGGACCCTACGAGCAGTACTTC. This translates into CSVERGPYEQYF.

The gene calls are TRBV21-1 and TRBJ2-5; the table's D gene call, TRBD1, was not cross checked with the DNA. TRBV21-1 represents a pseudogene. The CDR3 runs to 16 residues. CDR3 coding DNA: TGTGCCAGCATCCGACAGATCCACTACCCTCGAGAGACCCAGTACTTC. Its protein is CASIRQIHYPRETQYF.

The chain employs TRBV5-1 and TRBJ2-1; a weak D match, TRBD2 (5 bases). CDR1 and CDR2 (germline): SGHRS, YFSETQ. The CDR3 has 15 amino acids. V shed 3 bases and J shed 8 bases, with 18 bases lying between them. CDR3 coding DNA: TGCGCCAGCAGCTCCCAAGGACTCTCCAGGCATGAGCAGTTCTTC. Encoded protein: CASSSQGLSRHEQFF.

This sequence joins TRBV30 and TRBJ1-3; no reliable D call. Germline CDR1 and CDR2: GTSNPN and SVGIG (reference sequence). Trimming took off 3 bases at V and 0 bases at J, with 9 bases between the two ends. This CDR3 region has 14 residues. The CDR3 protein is CAWSPWSSGNTIYF. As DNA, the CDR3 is TGTGCCTGGAGCCCCTGGAGCTCTGGAAACACCATATATTTT.

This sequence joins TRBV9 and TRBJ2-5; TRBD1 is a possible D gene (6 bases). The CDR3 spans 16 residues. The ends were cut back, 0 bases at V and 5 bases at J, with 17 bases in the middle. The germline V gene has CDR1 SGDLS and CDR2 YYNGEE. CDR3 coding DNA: TGTGCCAGCAGCGTAGAACTAGTAGGGGGATGGGAGACCCAGTACTTC. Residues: CASSVELVGGWETQYF.

The CDR3 DNA sequence: TGTGCCAGCCAATCTCAAGGGGATAAGGACATAAATGGCTACACCTTC. Its protein is CASQSQGDKDINGYTF. The chain combines TRBV28 with TRBJ1-2, with TRBD1 as a possible D gene (5 bases). This CDR3 has 16 residues. Germline CDR1 and CDR2: MDHEN and SYDVKM. Trimming cost V 8 bases and J 6 bases, with 25 bases left between them.

The CDR3: CAISDRADLETQYF. For the CDR3, the DNA is TGTGCCATTTCGGACAGGGCCGACTTAGAGACCCAGTACTTC. This rearrangement joins TRBV28 to TRBJ2-5; 8 bases map to TRBD1. Germline V lookup: CDR1 MDHEN, CDR2 SYDVKM. V lost 10 bases and J lost 4; bases outside the gene matches: 11. This CDR3 is 14 amino acids long.

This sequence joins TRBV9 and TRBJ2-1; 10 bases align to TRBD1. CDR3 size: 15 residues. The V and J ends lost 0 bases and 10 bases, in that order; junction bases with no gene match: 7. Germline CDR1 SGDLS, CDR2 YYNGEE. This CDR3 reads CASSVGDRGRGEQFF. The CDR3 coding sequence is TGTGCCAGCAGCGTAGGAGACAGGGGGCGCGGGGAGCAGTTCTTC.

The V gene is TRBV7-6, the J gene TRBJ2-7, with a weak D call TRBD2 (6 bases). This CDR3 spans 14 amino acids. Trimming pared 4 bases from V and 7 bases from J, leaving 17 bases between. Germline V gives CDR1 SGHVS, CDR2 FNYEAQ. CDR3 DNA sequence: TGTGCCAGCAGCTACAAGACCGGGGGATGGGAGCAGTACTTC. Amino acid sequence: CASSYKTGGWEQYF.

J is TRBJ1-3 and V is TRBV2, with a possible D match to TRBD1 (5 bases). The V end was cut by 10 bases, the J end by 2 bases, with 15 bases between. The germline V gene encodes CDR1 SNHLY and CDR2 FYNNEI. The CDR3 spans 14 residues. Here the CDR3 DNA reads TGTGCCATTAACAAAGGGGAAGCTGGAAACACCATATATTTT. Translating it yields CAINKGEAGNTIYF.

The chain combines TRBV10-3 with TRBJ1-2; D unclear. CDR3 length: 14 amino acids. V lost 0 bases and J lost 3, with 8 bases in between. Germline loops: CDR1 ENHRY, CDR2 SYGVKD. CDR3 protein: CAISESLGYYGYTF. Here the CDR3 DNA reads TGTGCCATCAGTGAGTCTCTGGGGTACTATGGCTACACCTTC.

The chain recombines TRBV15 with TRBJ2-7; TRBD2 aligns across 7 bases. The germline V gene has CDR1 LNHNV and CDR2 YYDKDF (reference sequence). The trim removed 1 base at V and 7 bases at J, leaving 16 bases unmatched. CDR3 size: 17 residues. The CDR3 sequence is CATSRAPERDSPREQYF. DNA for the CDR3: TGTGCCACCAGCAGAGCTCCTGAGCGGGATTCCCCTCGGGAGCAGTACTTC.

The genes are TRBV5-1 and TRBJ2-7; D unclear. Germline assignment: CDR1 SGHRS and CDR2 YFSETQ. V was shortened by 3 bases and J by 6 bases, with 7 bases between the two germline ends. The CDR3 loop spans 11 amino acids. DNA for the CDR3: TGCGCCAGCAGCTCCTCTGGCGAGCAGTACTTC. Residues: CASSSSGEQYF.

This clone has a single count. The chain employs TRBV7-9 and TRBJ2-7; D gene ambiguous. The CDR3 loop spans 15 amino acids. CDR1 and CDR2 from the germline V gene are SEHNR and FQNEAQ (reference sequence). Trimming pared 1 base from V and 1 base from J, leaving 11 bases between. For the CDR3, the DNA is TGTGCCAGCAGCTTAGGGGATCCTGGATCCTACGAGCAGTACTTC. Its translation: CASSLGDPGSYEQYF.

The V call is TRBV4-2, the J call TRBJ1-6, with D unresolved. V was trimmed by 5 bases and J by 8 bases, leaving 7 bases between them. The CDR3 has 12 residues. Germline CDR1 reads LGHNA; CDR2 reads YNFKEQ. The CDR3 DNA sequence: TGTGCCAGCAGCGGCCGGGATTCACCCCTCCACTTT. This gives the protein CASSGRDSPLHF.

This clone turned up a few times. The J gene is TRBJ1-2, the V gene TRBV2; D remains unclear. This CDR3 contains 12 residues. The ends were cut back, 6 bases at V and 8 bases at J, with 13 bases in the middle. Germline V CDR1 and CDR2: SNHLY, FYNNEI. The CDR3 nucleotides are TGTGCCAGCAGAAGTAGTTCCCAGGGCTACACCTTC. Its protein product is CASRSSSQGYTF. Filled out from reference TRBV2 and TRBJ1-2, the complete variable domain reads EPEVTQTPSHQVTQMGQEVILRCVPISNHLYFYWYRQILGQKVEFLVSFYNNEISEKSEIFDDQFSVERPDGSNFTLKIRSTKLEDSAMYFCASRSSSQGYTFGSGTRLTVV.

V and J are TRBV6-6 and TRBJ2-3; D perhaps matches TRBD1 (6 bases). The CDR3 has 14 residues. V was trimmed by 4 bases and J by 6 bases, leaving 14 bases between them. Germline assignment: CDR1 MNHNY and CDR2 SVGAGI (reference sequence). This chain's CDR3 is CASSFLTGWDTQYF. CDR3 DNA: TGTGCCAGCAGTTTCCTTACAGGGTGGGATACGCAGTATTTT.

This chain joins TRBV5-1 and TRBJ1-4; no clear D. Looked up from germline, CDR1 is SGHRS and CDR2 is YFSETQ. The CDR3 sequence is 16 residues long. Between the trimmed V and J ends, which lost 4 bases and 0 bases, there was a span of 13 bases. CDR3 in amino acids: CASSPTVRATNEKLFF. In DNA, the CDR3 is TGCGCCAGCAGCCCCACAGTCAGAGCAACTAATGAAAAACTGTTTTTT.

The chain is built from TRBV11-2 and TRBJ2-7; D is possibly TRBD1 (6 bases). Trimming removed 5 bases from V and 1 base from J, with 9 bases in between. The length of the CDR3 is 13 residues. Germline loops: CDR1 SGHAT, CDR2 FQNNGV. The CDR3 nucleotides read TGTGCCAGCAGCATTGACAGGTCCTACGAGCAGTACTTC. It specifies CASSIDRSYEQYF.

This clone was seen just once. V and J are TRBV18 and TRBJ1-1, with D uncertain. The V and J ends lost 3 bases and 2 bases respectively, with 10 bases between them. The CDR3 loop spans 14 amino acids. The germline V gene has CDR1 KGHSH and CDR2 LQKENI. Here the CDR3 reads CASSPVQANTEAFF. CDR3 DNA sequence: TGTGCCAGCTCACCGGTTCAGGCTAACACTGAAGCTTTCTTT.